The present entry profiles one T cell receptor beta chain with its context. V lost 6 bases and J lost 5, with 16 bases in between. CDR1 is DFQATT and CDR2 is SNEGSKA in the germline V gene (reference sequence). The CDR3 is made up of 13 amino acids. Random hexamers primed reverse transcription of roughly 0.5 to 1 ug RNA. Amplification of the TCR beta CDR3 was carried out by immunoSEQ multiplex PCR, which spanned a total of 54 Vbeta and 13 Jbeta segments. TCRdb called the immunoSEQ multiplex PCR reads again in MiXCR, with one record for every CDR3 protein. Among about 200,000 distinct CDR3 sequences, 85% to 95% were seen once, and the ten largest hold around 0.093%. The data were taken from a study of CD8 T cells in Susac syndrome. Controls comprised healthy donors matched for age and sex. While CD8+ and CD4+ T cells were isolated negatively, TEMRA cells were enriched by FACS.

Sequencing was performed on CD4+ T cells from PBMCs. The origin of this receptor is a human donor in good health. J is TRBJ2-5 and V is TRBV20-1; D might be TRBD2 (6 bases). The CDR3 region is CSAFPGLQETQYF. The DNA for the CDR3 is TGCAGTGCCTTCCCGGGACTCCAGGAGACCCAGTACTTC.